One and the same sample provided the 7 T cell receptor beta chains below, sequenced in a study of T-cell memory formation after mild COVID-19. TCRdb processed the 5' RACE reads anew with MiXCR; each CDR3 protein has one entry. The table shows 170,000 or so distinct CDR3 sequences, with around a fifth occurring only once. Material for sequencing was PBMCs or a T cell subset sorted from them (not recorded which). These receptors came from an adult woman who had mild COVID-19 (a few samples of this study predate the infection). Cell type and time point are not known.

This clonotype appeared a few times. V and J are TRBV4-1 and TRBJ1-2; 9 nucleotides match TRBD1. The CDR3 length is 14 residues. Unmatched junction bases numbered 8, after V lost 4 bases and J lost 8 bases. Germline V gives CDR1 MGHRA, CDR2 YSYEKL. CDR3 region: CASSPSWTGVGYTF. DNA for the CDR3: TGCGCCAGCAGCCCCTCCTGGACAGGGGTAGGCTACACCTTC.

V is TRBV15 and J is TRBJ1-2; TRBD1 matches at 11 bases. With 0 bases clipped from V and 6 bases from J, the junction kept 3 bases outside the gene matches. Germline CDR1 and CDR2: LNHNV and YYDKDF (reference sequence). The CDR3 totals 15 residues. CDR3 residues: CATSRDGGQGDGYTF. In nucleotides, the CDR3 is TGTGCCACCAGCAGAGATGGGGGACAGGGGGATGGCTACACCTTC. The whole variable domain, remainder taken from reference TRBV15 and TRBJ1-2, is DAMVIQNPRYQVTQFGKPVTLSCSQTLNHNVMYWYQQKSSQAPKLLFHYYDKDFNNEADTPDNFQSRRPNTSFCFLDIRSPGLGDTAMYLCATSRDGGQGDGYTFGSGTRLTVV.

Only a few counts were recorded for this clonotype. The CDR3 sequence is CASSPGLAYYEQYF. The CDR3 DNA sequence: TGCGCCAGCAGTCCGGGACTAGCCTACTACGAGCAGTACTTC. The V call is TRBV5-1, the J call TRBJ2-7, with 9 bases aligning to TRBD2. The CDR3 length is 14 residues. Germline CDR1 and CDR2: SGHRS and YFSETQ. The ends lost 5 bases at V and 3 bases at J; junction bases unmatched: 6.

The CDR3 here is CASSLVGVFGPDSNQPQHF. The CDR3 bases are TGTGCCAGCAGCTTGGTTGGGGTGTTCGGGCCCGATAGCAATCAGCCCCAGCATTTT. The rearrangement uses TRBV5-5 and TRBJ1-5; unclear D gene. There are 19 residues in the CDR3. Germline lookup yields CDR1 SGHKS and CDR2 YYEKEE (reference sequence). Trimming removed 0 bases from V and 0 bases from J, with 19 bases in between.

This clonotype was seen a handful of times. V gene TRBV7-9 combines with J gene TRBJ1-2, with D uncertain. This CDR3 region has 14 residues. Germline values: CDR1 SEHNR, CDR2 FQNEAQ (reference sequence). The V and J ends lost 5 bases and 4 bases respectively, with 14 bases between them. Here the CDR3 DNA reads TGTGCCAGCAGCGTACCGGCCGTTTCCTATGGCTACACCTTC. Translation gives CASSVPAVSYGYTF.

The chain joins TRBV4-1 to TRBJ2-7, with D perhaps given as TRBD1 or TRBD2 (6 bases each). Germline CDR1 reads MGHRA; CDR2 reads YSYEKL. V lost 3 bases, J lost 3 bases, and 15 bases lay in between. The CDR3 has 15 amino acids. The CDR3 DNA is TGCGCCAGCAGCCATTTGACAGGAGGGCGCTACGAGCAGTACTTC. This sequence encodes CASSHLTGGRYEQYF.

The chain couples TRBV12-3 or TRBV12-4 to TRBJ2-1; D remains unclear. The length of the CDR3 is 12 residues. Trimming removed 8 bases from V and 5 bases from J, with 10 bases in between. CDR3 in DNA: TGTGCCAGCGCGTGGGATAACAATGAGCAGTTCTTC. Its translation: CASAWDNNEQFF.